This T cell receptor beta chain was sequenced in a study of shared clonotypes between healthy human individuals. J was trimmed by 0 bases and V by 4 bases; bases with no gene match: 8. This CDR3 has 17 residues. Germline V gives CDR1 SGHTA, CDR2 FQGNSA. Genomic DNA (from each subset) was split evenly across several immunoSEQ plates. Assay used: immunoSEQ multiplex PCR; TCRdb lists only in-frame clones, some missing. The sample consists of 450,000 to 600,000 clones, around 79% of them appearing once. The chain carries TRBV7-2 and TRBJ2-1; 8 bases agree with TRBD2. This clonotype was obtained from a woman aged 40 to 50 in good health. Some clones in this sample may be carry-over from other donors' samples. Sequences were obtained from PBMCs. CDR3 coding DNA: TGTGCCAGCAGCTCATGGACTAGCCCGAGCTCCTACAATGAGCAGTTCTTC. Translating it yields CASSSWTSPSSYNEQFF.